A selection of T cell receptor beta chains follows, all from one sample in a study of regulatory T cells in long-lasting Graves disease. TCRdb reprocessed the multiplex PCR reads with MiXCR, giving one entry per CDR3 protein. The table lists about 540,000 distinct CDR3 sequences, 13% of them singletons. A further study also used this sample, focusing on T cells in Graves' hyperthyroidism and ophthalmopathy.

This specimen consisted of peripheral blood mononuclear cells (PBMCs), obtained at new diagnosis, from a patient treated with antithyroid drugs. Receptors were obtained from a man aged 25-45 years with Graves disease. Each CDR3 is given with its conserved first and last residue.

>TRBJ2-7|TRBV13
CASSPRTSGTPFPEQYF
>TRBJ2-1|TRBV27
CASRGLRDGNEQFF
>TRBJ2-3|TRBV11-2
CASSIGLPDTQYF
>TRBJ2-7|TRBV11-1
CASSLTGVGEQYF
>TRBJ1-1|TRBV19
CASSIDRGPNTEAFF
>TRBJ2-5|TRBV20-1
CSAQLQETQYF
>TRBJ2-7|TRBV14
CASSQAGSGSSYEQYF
>TRBJ2-7|TRBV12-3/TRBV12-4
CASSEDLASYEQYF
>TRBJ1-3|TRBV27
CASRNSGNTIYF
>TRBJ2-4|TRBV6-1
CASSEARAGGAKNIQYF
>TRBJ2-3|TRBV12-3/TRBV12-4
CASSFGVLATDTQYF
>TRBJ2-7|TRBV7-2
CASSLVGVPRTTYEQYF
>TRBJ2-4|TRBV12-3/TRBV12-4
CASSWGFAKNIQYF
>TRBJ2-3|TRBV5-1
CASSLAGANRDTQYF
>TRBJ1-2|TRBV11-2
CASSFAGGALGGGYTF
>TRBJ2-7|TRBV6-1
CASSVLGGVEQYF
>TRBJ2-7|TRBV20-1
CSASSGLGVEQYF
>TRBJ2-2|TRBV19
CASSILENTGELFF
>TRBJ1-1|TRBV19
CASSIDGRTEAFF
>TRBJ1-2|TRBV20-1
CSTGQGGGYTF
>TRBJ2-3|TRBV24-1
CATSDLGSTTDTQYF
>TRBJ1-1|TRBV29-1
CSVVTGGAEAFF
>TRBJ1-1|TRBV3-1
CASSQEYGGSLEAFF
>TRBJ1-2|TRBV19
CASMSAQVGGYTF
>TRBJ2-5|TRBV11-2
CASSLEGRVQETQYF
>TRBJ1-6|TRBV6-4
CASSDSANSPLHF
>TRBJ1-5|TRBV3-1
CASSRKGQNQPQHF
>TRBJ1-4|TRBV11-2
CASSPWDRNEKLFF
>TRBJ2-2|TRBV27
CASSPYTSNTGELFF
>TRBJ2-1|TRBV6-1
CASSARGGARYNEQFF
>TRBJ1-4|TRBV12-3/TRBV12-4
CASSLAIRDEKLFF
>TRBJ2-1|TRBV24-1
CATSGVRDNEQFF
>TRBJ2-4|TRBV6-1
CASSPELEAKNIQYF
>TRBJ2-3|TRBV20-1
CSASELAGGTQYF
>TRBJ1-5|TRBV20-1
CSARGQGESGPQHF
>TRBJ2-3|TRBV18
CASSPLRENTDTQYF
>TRBJ1-1|TRBV27
CATRPGVDTEAFF
>TRBJ1-2|TRBV27
CASRPGTGGQGYTF
>TRBJ2-2|TRBV4-1
CASSPFGQGAAGELFF
>TRBJ2-1|TRBV9
CASSVGWQNYDNEQFF
>TRBJ2-2|TRBV29-1
CSARPGAYTGELFF
>TRBJ2-2|TRBV5-1
CASSSTGPHTGELFF
>TRBJ2-1|TRBV12-3/TRBV12-4
CASSFGLEDEQFF
>TRBJ1-1|TRBV5-4
CASSLGGNTFNTEAFF
>TRBJ1-6|TRBV2
CASTSDSSYNSPLHF
>TRBJ2-7|TRBV5-1
CASSLRTGSYEQYF
>TRBJ1-4|TRBV6-1
CASKSAGAGEKLFF
>TRBJ2-4|TRBV15
CATSRELENIQYF
>TRBJ2-1|TRBV10-3
CAISEISYNEQFF
>TRBJ2-1|TRBV2
CASKILAGGGNEQFF
>TRBJ1-6|TRBV27
CASSFTDGSPLHF
>TRBJ1-2|TRBV5-6
CASSLFPGTHGYTF
>TRBJ2-1|TRBV2
CARVTRESGNEQLF
>TRBJ2-3|TRBV27
CASSFDYGTDTQYF